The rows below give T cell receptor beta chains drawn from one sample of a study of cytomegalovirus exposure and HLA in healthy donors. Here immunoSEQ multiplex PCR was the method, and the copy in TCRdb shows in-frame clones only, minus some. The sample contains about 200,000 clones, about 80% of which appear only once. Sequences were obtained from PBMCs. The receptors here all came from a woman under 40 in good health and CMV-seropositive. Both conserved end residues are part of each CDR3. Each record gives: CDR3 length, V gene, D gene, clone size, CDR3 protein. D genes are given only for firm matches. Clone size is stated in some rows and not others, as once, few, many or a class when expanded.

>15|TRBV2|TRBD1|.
CASSDQGQALSPQHF
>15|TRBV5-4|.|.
CASSYSGVSQETQYF
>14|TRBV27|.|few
CASSLPGGVGEQYF
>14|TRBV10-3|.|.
CATGGSGQGAPLHF
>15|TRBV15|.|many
CATSRDQGDNQPQHF
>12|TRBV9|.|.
CASSGEGTEAFF
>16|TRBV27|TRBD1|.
CASSSQGAPRGNEQFF
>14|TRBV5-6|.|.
CASSPGQGFYGYTF
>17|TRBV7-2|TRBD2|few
CASSLWTSGSHPYEQYF
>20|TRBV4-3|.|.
CASSHDRSGASRSWYNEQFF
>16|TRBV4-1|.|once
CASSQDKRDLTYEQYF
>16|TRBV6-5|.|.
CASSSWGGVTNEKLFF
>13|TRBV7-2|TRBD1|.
CASSPLTGSGYTF
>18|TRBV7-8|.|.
CASSLGWGNPFSDSPLHF
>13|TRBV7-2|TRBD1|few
CASSSDRGNEQFF
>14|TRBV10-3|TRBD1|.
CAISSGTGAYEQYF
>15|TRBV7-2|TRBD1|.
CASSLAGTVTYEQYF
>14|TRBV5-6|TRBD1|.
CASSLRGQYYGYTF